This T cell receptor beta chain was observed in a study of regulatory T cells in long-lasting Graves disease. Study at large: Patients met the persistent Graves' disease definition after over 5 years of antithyroid drugs with positive TSH receptor antibodies. Study-wide findings and caveats: Small sample size may have lowered accuracy. The study found TRBV28, TRBJ1-2 and TRBJ2-5 favored in persistent disease.

From germline, CDR1 is MNHEY and CDR2 SVGAGI. The CDR3 has 12 residues. V was clipped by 4 bases and J by 7 bases, with 11 bases between them. Libraries of TCR beta came from iRepertoire HTBI primers plus Arm-PCR of CDR3 regions. A single record per CDR3 protein comes from TCRdb applying MiXCR to the multiplex PCR reads. The data show around 460,000 distinct CDR3 sequences, 20% to 25% seen once. The time point: persistent/refractory GD, antithyroid drugs over 5 years with positive TRAb. The authors made the TCR library using RNA they extracted from PBMCs. This clonotype was observed a handful of times. Its antigen is as yet unknown.

This chain uses TRBV6-5 with TRBJ2-7; D might be TRBD2 (5 bases). The clonotype originates from a female donor with Graves disease. The sample in question was peripheral blood mononuclear cells (PBMCs), obtained when the disease was refractory, from a patient treated with antithyroid drugs. The CDR3 bases are TGTGCCAGCAGTTCCTACGGGAATGAGCAGTACTTC. Amino acid sequence: CASSSYGNEQYF.